This section outlines one TCR beta chain sequence together with its context. The antigen is not known. The data belong to a study of pediatric ulcerative colitis. Data came from immunoSEQ multiplex PCR; TCRdb stores just in-frame clones and leaves some out. Of more than 45,000 clones detected, about nine tenths appear once; the ten largest clones hold over 1.3%. Controls had colonoscopy for suspected IBD, with normal endoscopy and no IBD the following year. V was trimmed by 2 bases and J by 4 bases, leaving 11 bases between them. Per the germline V gene, CDR1 is SGHRS and CDR2 is YFSETQ. This CDR3 contains 14 residues. Study results and limitations: A couple of rectal clonotypes were found only in ulcerative colitis patients, all of them. Compared with controls, ulcerative colitis showed greater blood-rectum clone sharing.

The rearrangement links TRBV5-1 to TRBJ2-3, with D possibly matching TRBD1 (6 bases). The sequence came from a boy younger than 18 who was a control in a study of pediatric ulcerative colitis. Sequencing was done on a sample of blood. The CDR3 protein is CASSFQGTPDTQYF. The CDR3, as DNA: TGCGCCAGCAGCTTTCAGGGGACCCCAGATACGCAGTATTTT.